One and the same sample provided the 20 T cell receptor beta chains below, sequenced in a study of cytomegalovirus exposure and HLA in healthy donors. Primers for the PCR totalled 60 Vbeta and 13 Jbeta. Some clones are missing from TCRdb's copy, which holds only in-frame ones; the method was immunoSEQ multiplex PCR. This sample has roughly 100,000 clones, with roughly three quarters found just once. Material: PBMCs. The receptors come from a man aged 35-49 years in good health and CMV-seronegative.

The chain is built from TRBV6-5 and TRBJ1-1; D remains unclear. Germline V lookup: CDR1 MNHEY, CDR2 SVGAGI. V lost 2 bases and J lost 6, with 10 bases in between. The CDR3 is made up of 13 amino acids. This chain's CDR3 is CASSYVGAPEAFF. DNA for the CDR3: TGTGCCAGCAGTTACGTGGGAGCCCCTGAAGCTTTCTTT.

This chain joins TRBV27 and TRBJ2-1, with 7 nucleotides matching TRBD2. Trimming removed 7 bases from V and 5 bases from J; junction bases left unmatched: 5. This CDR3 has 13 amino acids. Germline V gene lookup returns CDR1 MNHEY and CDR2 SMNVEV (reference sequence). For the CDR3, the DNA is TGTGCCAGCAATAAGGGACTAAACAATGAGCAGTTCTTC. It is translated as CASNKGLNNEQFF.

The chain uses TRBV7-9 and TRBJ2-7; 7 bases fit TRBD1. The V segment lost 4 bases and the J segment 2 bases; nucleotides outside the gene matches: 5. Germline V gives CDR1 SEHNR, CDR2 FQNEAQ (reference sequence). The CDR3 has 14 amino acids. CDR3 protein: CASSSRDSPYEQYF. As DNA, the CDR3 is TGTGCCAGCAGCTCCCGGGACAGCCCCTACGAGCAGTACTTC.

The chain couples TRBV6-6 to TRBJ2-7; D gene ambiguous. Germline V gene sequence: CDR1 MNHNY, CDR2 SVGAGI (reference sequence). This CDR3 is 13 amino acids long. V was clipped by 6 bases and J by 0 bases, with 9 bases between them. CDR3 bases: TGTGCCAGCAGCCTCCCCGGCTCCTACGAGCAGTACTTC. Residues: CASSLPGSYEQYF.

The chain has TRBV5-1 and TRBJ1-1, with a weak D call TRBD1 (5 bases). CDR1 and CDR2 (germline): SGHRS, YFSETQ. This CDR3 has 16 residues. Trimming removed 0 bases from V and 5 bases from J, with 17 bases in between. The DNA of the CDR3 is TGCGCCAGCAGCTTGGGCATTGGGCAGGGTGTTACTGAAGCTTTCTTT. It encodes CASSLGIGQGVTEAFF.

V and J are TRBV11-3 and TRBJ2-1; 13 bases agree with TRBD2. The junction had 1 base not matched to a gene; V was cut back by 2 bases and J by 0 bases. Germline CDR1 and CDR2: SGHNT and YENEEA. This CDR3 region has 17 residues. The CDR3 here is CASSLWTSGSSYNEQFF. The DNA of the CDR3 is TGTGCCAGCAGCTTATGGACTAGCGGGAGCTCCTACAATGAGCAGTTCTTC.

This chain connects TRBV7-2 to TRBJ2-1; 10 nucleotides match TRBD2. The CDR3 is 15 amino acids. The ends lost 1 base at V and 9 bases at J; junction bases unmatched: 6. The germline V gene encodes CDR1 SGHTA and CDR2 FQGNSA. The CDR3 reads CASSLESGRASEQFF. CDR3 bases: TGTGCCAGCAGCTTAGAGAGCGGGAGGGCCAGTGAGCAGTTCTTC.

This chain's CDR3 is CASMTGGYDEQFF. CDR3 DNA: TGTGCCAGTATGACAGGGGGGTACGATGAGCAGTTCTTC. The V and J genes are TRBV19 and TRBJ2-1, with 9 bases that match TRBD1. Trimming cost V 7 bases and J 8 bases; bases outside gene matches: 6. This CDR3 spans 13 amino acids. Germline CDR1 is LNHDA and CDR2 is SQIVND (reference sequence).

The V call is TRBV7-2, the J call TRBJ2-3; D perhaps matches TRBD2 (6 bases). Germline V CDR1 and CDR2: SGHTA, FQGNSA. V lost 1 base to trimming and J lost 5 bases, with 13 bases between them. The CDR3 runs 15 residues. The CDR3 spells CASSLDSRERDTQYF. For the CDR3, the DNA is TGTGCCAGCAGCTTAGACTCGCGGGAACGAGATACGCAGTATTTT.

This clone was detected only a few times. This rearrangement joins TRBV5-1 to TRBJ2-1, with D possibly being TRBD2 (5 bases). CDR1 SGHRS and CDR2 YFSETQ come from the germline V gene. Trimming took off 0 bases at V and 9 bases at J, with 19 bases between the two ends. This CDR3 region has 16 residues. The CDR3 sequence is CASSLGLGVGSIEQFF. CDR3 DNA sequence: TGCGCCAGCAGCTTGGGGTTGGGAGTTGGTTCAATTGAGCAGTTCTTC.

CDR3 coding DNA: TGTGCCAGTAGTAACCGGGACAGGGCCCTTCTGGACGGGGAGCTGTTTTTT. Residues: CASSNRDRALLDGELFF. The chain links TRBV19 to TRBJ2-2; 9 positions match TRBD1. The V segment lost 4 bases and the J segment 7 bases; nucleotides outside the gene matches: 13. The germline CDR1 and CDR2 sequences are LNHDA and SQIVND (reference sequence). This CDR3 spans 17 amino acids. The variable domain in full, with the rest retrieved from reference TRBV19 and TRBJ2-2, is DGGITQSPKYLFRKEGQNVTLSCEQNLNHDAMYWYRQDPGQGLRLIYYSQIVNDFQKGDIAEGYSVSREKKESFPLTVTSAQKNPTAFYLCASSNRDRALLDGELFFGEGSRLTVL.

The chain uses TRBV27 and TRBJ2-7; TRBD1 matches at 8 bases. CDR1 is MNHEY, CDR2 SMNVEV, per germline (reference sequence). The junction had 6 bases not matched to a gene; V was cut back by 0 bases and J by 5 bases. The CDR3 contains 15 residues. The CDR3 is CASSLSPGGRDEQYF. For the CDR3, the DNA is TGTGCCAGCAGTTTATCGCCAGGGGGCCGAGACGAGCAGTACTTC.

The chain has TRBV11-2 and TRBJ1-6, with a possible D match to TRBD1 (6 bases). The ends were cut back, 2 bases at V and 9 bases at J, with 17 bases in the middle. CDR3 size: 16 residues. CDR1 and CDR2 from the germline V gene are SGHAT and FQNNGV. The DNA for the CDR3 is TGTGCCAGCAGCTTAAATAGGTTTACAGGGATTTCACCCCTCCACTTT. Amino acid sequence: CASSLNRFTGISPLHF.

The sample holds one count of this clone. V is TRBV5-1 and J is TRBJ2-5, with 10 nucleotides matching TRBD2. Germline V gene sequence: CDR1 SGHRS, CDR2 YFSETQ. CDR3 length: 16 amino acids. The junction had 9 bases not matched to a gene; V was cut back by 0 bases and J by 7 bases. The CDR3 loop reads CASSLVLAGDVGTQYF. Here the CDR3 DNA reads TGCGCCAGCAGCTTGGTTCTAGCGGGGGATGTAGGGACCCAGTACTTC.

The CDR3 here is CASSLPGQGWETQYF. CDR3 nucleotides: TGTGCCAGCAGCTTGCCGGGACAGGGCTGGGAGACCCAGTACTTC. The rearrangement links TRBV5-4 to TRBJ2-5; TRBD1 agrees at 9 bases. V dropped 1 base and J dropped 5; count of bases not matched to a gene: 6. Germline CDR1 and CDR2: SGHNT and YYREEE (reference sequence). The CDR3 has 15 amino acids.

This clone has only one observation. The gene calls are TRBV27 and TRBJ1-2, with 8 bases that match TRBD1. Germline loops: CDR1 MNHEY, CDR2 SMNVEV (reference sequence). The CDR3 totals 13 residues. Unmatched junction bases numbered 4, after V lost 6 bases and J lost 4 bases. The CDR3 nucleotides are TGTGCCAGCAGCCGACAGGGGAGCTATGGCTACACCTTC. Its translation is CASSRQGSYGYTF.

Comments on this clone: Other DNA sequences of this sample code for an identical CDR3. For the CDR3, the DNA is TGTGCCAGCAGCACCCGACAGGAAAATTCACCCCTCCACTTT. Protein: CASSTRQENSPLHF. This chain joins TRBV5-4 and TRBJ1-6; weak D call: TRBD1 (6 bases). V gave up 4 bases and J gave up 7 bases, with 12 bases separating them. CDR1 and CDR2 from the germline V gene are SGHNT and YYREEE (reference sequence). CDR3 size: 14 residues.

The rearrangement uses TRBV5-6 and TRBJ2-1; possibly TRBD1 for D (6 bases). Germline CDR1 reads SGHDT; CDR2 reads YYEEEE. The V and J ends lost 5 bases and 3 bases respectively, with 15 bases between them. The CDR3 spans 15 residues. The CDR3 bases are TGTGCCAGCAGTATCCGGGACACAAACTACAATGAGCAGTTCTTC. This translates into CASSIRDTNYNEQFF.

The V and J genes are TRBV5-6 and TRBJ2-5; D might be TRBD1 (5 bases). Germline CDR1 SGHDT, CDR2 YYEEEE. The CDR3 spans 14 residues. V was trimmed by 0 bases and J by 3 bases, leaving 9 bases between them. DNA of the CDR3: TGTGCCAGCAGCTTGGGACAGAGCAAAGAGACCCAGTACTTC. It encodes CASSLGQSKETQYF.

The V gene is TRBV5-4, the J gene TRBJ2-5, with D tentatively TRBD2 (6 bases). The CDR3 extends over 13 amino acids. The V end lost 4 bases, the J end lost 5 bases, and 12 bases lay between the germline ends. Germline V CDR1 and CDR2: SGHNT, YYREEE (reference sequence). Here the CDR3 DNA reads TGTGCCAGCAGCCGGGGGTTGGGGGAGACCCAGTACTTC. Translating it yields CASSRGLGETQYF.